This T cell receptor (beta chain) was sequenced during a study of T cells in tumors after PD-1 blockade. Study at large: Prior checkpoint blockade, systemic immunosuppressant use, or anti-cancer therapy within 4 weeks excluded patients. Some patients also took daily vismodegib 150 mg during anti-PD-1 treatment.

The table came from immunoSEQ multiplex PCR; TCRdb's copy has only in-frame clones and leaves some out. The data contain thousands of clones, about four fifths of them singletons. About this clone: Its antigen remains unidentified.

Germline CDR1 and CDR2: DFQATT and SNEGSKA (reference sequence). Between the trimmed V and J ends, which lost 3 bases and 4 bases, there was a span of 19 bases. The CDR3 runs 15 residues. General study points: Some novel exhausted tumor clones appeared in pre-treatment blood, suggesting peripheral recruitment.

The sample consisted of PBMCs, taken after anti-PD-1 therapy. The chain joins TRBV20-1 to TRBJ2-7; D gene ambiguous. This sequence originates from a human donor with advanced basal cell or squamous cell carcinoma (not recorded which). The CDR3 spells CSASSSSTIRYEQYF. The CDR3 nucleotides read TGCAGTGCTAGTTCTAGTTCAACCATCCGATACGAGCAGTACTTC.